This T cell receptor (beta chain) originates from a study of blood T cell repertoires in COVID-19. Study overall: Acute-phase and convalescent COVID-19 samples originated in the United States, Italy and Spain. The cDNA or gDNA used as material had been derived from T cells, B-cell-depleted T cells, or PBMCs.

Per the original data handling: It was from reference gene primer amplification that nucleated cell counts were estimated. Profiled with immunoSEQ multiplex PCR; TCRdb holds only in-frame clones, not every one. V, J and clone size reflect that table, while D and trimming were determined from the DNA. The sample lists approximately 150,000 clones, more than 75% seen once, with roughly 5% in the top ten. This clone was counted a single time. The CDR3 length is 14 residues. From germline, CDR1 is MDHEN and CDR2 SYDVKM. The V gene end was trimmed by 10 bases and the J gene end by 9 bases; junction bases not matched to a gene: 14. Seattle researchers signed up patients amid active infection and tracked them longitudinally.

Sequenced sample: peripheral blood. This receptor was obtained from a young man with COVID-19, enrolled during active disease. The chain employs TRBV28 and TRBJ2-1; 8 positions match TRBD2. CDR3 in DNA: TGTGCCACCGGAGGAGAGCCGGGAGGGACTGAGCAGTTCTTC. This translates into CATGGEPGGTEQFF.